One and the same sample provided the 19 T cell receptor beta chains below, sequenced in a study of T cell repertoires in cytomegalovirus infection. In TCRdb, the reads were re-called with MiXCR into one record per CDR3 protein. Of around 440,000 distinct CDR3 sequences listed, around 11% are singletons. Sequencing was done on a sample of PBMCs. The receptors here all came from a human donor in good health (CMV status not recorded). Some clones in this sample may be carry-over from other donors' samples.

This clonotype was counted many times. The chain carries TRBV6-5 and TRBJ2-1, with TRBD2 as a possible D gene (6 bases). CDR3 length equals 15 residues. CDR1 and CDR2 from the germline V gene are MNHEY and SVGAGI. V was shortened by 6 bases and J by 2 bases, with 14 bases between the two germline ends. The CDR3 protein is CASSENSGTYNEQFF. The CDR3 coding sequence is TGTGCCAGCAGCGAAAATAGCGGAACCTACAATGAGCAGTTCTTC.

In its sample, this clonotype was seen many times. The CDR3 region is CASSLAASGVYNEQFF. In nucleotides, the CDR3 is TGTGCCAGCAGCTTAGCGGCTAGCGGCGTCTACAATGAGCAGTTCTTC. The rearrangement uses TRBV7-2 and TRBJ2-1, with 7 bases that match TRBD2. The trim removed 0 bases at V and 3 bases at J, leaving 5 bases unmatched. Germline V gene lookup returns CDR1 SGHTA and CDR2 FQGNSA. The CDR3 runs to 16 residues. Together with reference TRBV7-2 and TRBJ2-1, the CDR3 gives the full variable domain: GAGVSQSPSNKVTEKGKDVELRCDPISGHTALYWYRQSLGQGLEFLIYFQGNSAPDKSGLPSDRFSAERTGGSVSTLTIQRTQQEDSAVYLCASSLAASGVYNEQFFGPGTRLTVL.

This clonotype was seen only a few times. The genes are TRBV12-3 or TRBV12-4 and TRBJ2-1; tentative D call: TRBD1 (5 bases). With 5 bases removed from V and 4 bases from J, the gap between germline ends came to 21 bases. CDR3 length: 17 amino acids. The CDR3 DNA sequence: TGTGCCAGCAGTCGGTTTCTGGGTTGGAAGGGGTACAATGAGCAGTTCTTC. Its protein is CASSRFLGWKGYNEQFF.

This clonotype was detected many times. The chain couples TRBV7-6 to TRBJ1-5, with D possibly matching TRBD1 (5 bases). The CDR3 is made up of 12 amino acids. Trimming left V 5 bases short and J 7 bases short, with 9 bases between. Germline V gene sequence: CDR1 SGHVS, CDR2 FNYEAQ. CDR3 nucleotides: TGTGCCAGCAGCCACCCAGGGCAGCCCCAGCATTTT. Its translation: CASSHPGQPQHF.

This clonotype has a count of ten or more. The genes are TRBV7-2 and TRBJ2-3; 7 nucleotides line up with TRBD2. This CDR3 contains 12 residues. The V segment lost 5 bases and the J segment 6 bases; nucleotides outside the gene matches: 2. Per the germline V gene, CDR1 is SGHTA and CDR2 is FQGNSA. The CDR3 nucleotides are TGTGCCAGCAGCCCACTAGCGGATACGCAGTATTTT. Protein sequence: CASSPLADTQYF.

This rearrangement joins TRBV9 to TRBJ1-4; D is possibly TRBD1 (5 bases). This CDR3 has 13 amino acids. From germline, CDR1 is SGDLS and CDR2 YYNGEE. The V end was cut by 0 bases, the J end by 6 bases, with 6 bases between. The CDR3 coding sequence is TGTGCCAGCAGCGTAGGAGGGGATGAAAAACTGTTTTTT. Translation: CASSVGGDEKLFF.

The V gene is TRBV5-4, the J gene TRBJ1-1; no clear D gene. V was shortened by 0 bases and J by 0 bases, with 9 bases between the two germline ends. CDR3 length: 15 amino acids. In germline, CDR1 is SGHNT, CDR2 YYREEE (reference sequence). The CDR3 DNA sequence: TGTGCCAGCAGCTTGGCCGAAAACTTGAACACTGAAGCTTTCTTT. This encodes CASSLAENLNTEAFF.

This clonotype appeared a few times. The rearrangement uses TRBV11-2 and TRBJ1-2, with a weak D call TRBD1 (5 bases). CDR1 and CDR2 (germline): SGHAT, FQNNGV. V lost 4 bases to trimming and J lost 8 bases, with 11 bases between them. CDR3 length equals 12 residues. In DNA, the CDR3 is TGTGCCAGCAGCTCCCAAGAGGGGGGCTACACCTTC. Protein sequence: CASSSQEGGYTF.

This clonotype was observed at least ten times. The chain combines TRBV6-5 with TRBJ2-2, with TRBD1 matching 10 bases. This CDR3 has 17 residues. The germline V gene encodes CDR1 MNHEY and CDR2 SVGAGI. Trimming removed 1 base from V and 8 bases from J; junction bases left unmatched: 10. In nucleotides, the CDR3 is TGTGCCAGCAGTTACTTCCCCCCGGGACAGGGGTTAGGGGAGCTGTTTTTT. This sequence encodes CASSYFPPGQGLGELFF.

The rearrangement uses TRBV3-1 and TRBJ2-1; TRBD2 matches 11 bases. The V and J ends lost 2 bases and 7 bases, in that order; junction bases with no gene match: 1. Per the germline V gene, CDR1 is LGHDT and CDR2 is YNNKEL (reference sequence). The CDR3 covers 14 residues. For the CDR3, the DNA is TGTGCCAGCAGCCAACTAGCGGGGGGTAATGAGCAGTTCTTC. Residues: CASSQLAGGNEQFF.

This clonotype came up a few times. V usage is TRBV6-5 and J usage is TRBJ1-1, with D possibly TRBD1 on 6 matching bases. This CDR3 region has 15 residues. CDR1 is MNHEY and CDR2 is SVGAGI in the germline V gene. V lost 5 bases and J lost 5, with 18 bases in between. CDR3 loop: CASSRQRTVSTEAFF. Written as DNA, the CDR3 is TGTGCCAGCAGTAGACAGAGGACAGTATCAACTGAAGCTTTCTTT.

V usage is TRBV5-5 and J usage is TRBJ1-2; D is unresolved. This CDR3 is 12 amino acids long. Trimming removed 2 bases from V and 7 bases from J, with 9 bases in between. Looked up from germline, CDR1 is SGHKS and CDR2 is YYEKEE (reference sequence). CDR3 region: CASSLEVFGYTF. CDR3 nucleotides: TGTGCCAGCAGCTTAGAGGTTTTTGGCTACACCTTC.

This clonotype was detected many times. V usage is TRBV5-5 and J usage is TRBJ1-5; D might be TRBD1 (6 bases). The CDR3 totals 18 residues. Trimming pared 4 bases from V and 6 bases from J, leaving 26 bases between. Per germline, CDR1 SGHKS and CDR2 YYEKEE (reference sequence). The CDR3 protein is CASSLSRTQSGVGQPQHF. As DNA, the CDR3 is TGTGCCAGCAGCCTCTCTAGGACCCAGTCAGGGGTCGGTCAGCCCCAGCATTTT.

There are many counts of this clonotype. This rearrangement joins TRBV7-3 to TRBJ2-1; 8 bases match TRBD2. The CDR3 contains 15 residues. The junction had 11 bases not matched to a gene; V was cut back by 4 bases and J by 9 bases. The V gene's germline CDR1 is SGHTA and CDR2 FQGTGA. Here the CDR3 DNA reads TGTGCCAGCAGCTCCAAACTAGCGGCACGTGGTGAGCAGTTCTTC. Translation gives CASSSKLAARGEQFF.

The genes are TRBV5-1 and TRBJ1-5; 8 bases fit TRBD1. With V trimmed by 1 base and J by 5 bases, 5 bases remained unmatched. This CDR3 region has 15 residues. The germline V gene has CDR1 SGHRS and CDR2 YFSETQ. The DNA for the CDR3 is TGCGCCAGCAGCTTGTCCGGACAGGGACATCAGCCCCAGCATTTT. It codes for CASSLSGQGHQPQHF.

This clonotype was seen a few times. The V call is TRBV20-1, the J call TRBJ2-1, with TRBD2 matching over 7 bases. The CDR3 sequence is 14 residues long. J gave up 5 bases and V 3 bases, and 7 bases lay outside the gene matches. Germline values: CDR1 DFQATT, CDR2 SNEGSKA (reference sequence). The CDR3 here is CSASGRLADNEQFF. DNA of the CDR3: TGCAGTGCTAGTGGTAGACTAGCAGACAATGAGCAGTTCTTC.

This clonotype has a count of ten or more. The rearrangement links TRBV7-6 to TRBJ2-7; TRBD2 might be the D (5 bases). Germline V gene data show CDR1 as SGHVS and CDR2 as FNYEAQ. The CDR3 consists of 12 residues. V was trimmed by 5 bases and J by 4 bases, leaving 9 bases between them. As DNA, the CDR3 is TGTGCCAGCAGCCCTCGAGGGTACGAGCAGTACTTC. Protein sequence: CASSPRGYEQYF.

The J gene is TRBJ2-7, the V gene TRBV28; 7 nucleotides line up with TRBD2. After removal of 6 bases from V and 6 bases from J, the junction contained 8 bases not matched to a gene. Germline V gives CDR1 MDHEN, CDR2 SYDVKM. The CDR3 spans 13 residues. The DNA of the CDR3 is TGTGCCAGCAGCTGGGAGGGGCAAGTCGAGCAGTACTTC. Its translation: CASSWEGQVEQYF.

This clonotype was seen many times. This chain's CDR3 is CASSLWANLETQYF. CDR3 bases: TGTGCCAGCAGCTTATGGGCCAACCTAGAGACCCAGTACTTC. The chain joins TRBV7-2 to TRBJ2-5, with D uncertain. Germline V CDR1 and CDR2: SGHTA, FQGNSA. The V end was cut by 2 bases, the J end by 4 bases, with 11 bases between. The CDR3 sequence is 14 residues long.